Listed below are T cell receptor beta chains from one sample, sequenced in a study of blood T cell repertoires in COVID-19. Only in-frame clones appear in the TCRdb table, and some are missing; sequencing was by immunoSEQ multiplex PCR. The profile shows some 260,000 clones, about nine tenths of them singletons. The sample consisted of PBMCs or T cells enriched from blood (not recorded which). The receptors were gathered from a woman younger than 45 with acute COVID-19. The CDR3 runs from the conserved cysteine through the conserved F or W. A D gene is named only where the DNA matches it firmly. Rows may omit the clone size; those that give it use once, few, many or a size class.

-,TRBV19,-,TRBJ1-5,TGTGCCAGTAGTATAGGTACAGGGCCCAATCAGCCCCAGCATTTT,CASSIGTGPNQPQHF
-,TRBV28,-,TRBJ1-6,TGTGCCAGCAGTCAGATACGTCTGGACAGACACTATAATTCACCCCTCCACTTT,CASSQIRLDRHYNSPLHF
-,TRBV29-1,-,TRBJ2-4,TGCAGCGTAGGCACAGGCCTAGCCAAAAACATTCAGTACTTC,CSVGTGLAKNIQYF
TRBD2,TRBV18,few,TRBJ2-2,TGTGCCAGCTCACCGAGCCAGCGGGGTCTTGACGGGGAGCTGTTTTTT,CASSPSQRGLDGELFF
-,TRBV9,-,TRBJ2-3,TGTGCCAGCAGCTCCCAGGCAGATACGCAGTATTTT,CASSSQADTQYF
-,TRBV5-1,-,TRBJ2-1,TGCGCCAGCAGCTTGGCCGGCGGAGACAATGAGCAGTTCTTC,CASSLAGGDNEQFF
-,TRBV5-1,-,TRBJ2-7,TGCGCCAGCAGCCGGGGTGGAGGGGGCTTTATTGACGAGCAGTACTTC,CASSRGGGGFIDEQYF
TRBD2,TRBV28,-,TRBJ2-1,TGTGCCAGTTCAGCGGGAGGGAAAATCAAGTTCTTC,CASSAGGKIKFF
-,TRBV7-9,-,TRBJ2-6,TGTGCCAGCACGATACTGGGCTCCTCTGGGGCCAACGTCCTGACTTTC,CASTILGSSGANVLTF
-,TRBV10-1,once,TRBJ2-1,TGCGCCAGCAGTGAAGCGTTAGATGAGCAGTTCTTC,CASSEALDEQFF
TRBD1,TRBV24-1,-,TRBJ1-5,TGTGCCACCAGTGATAATACCGGGACAGGGGGTCCCGAATTGCAGCATTTT,CATSDNTGTGGPELQHF
-,TRBV7-6,-,TRBJ1-3,TGTGCCAGCAGCTTATTCCGGGGCTCTGGAAACACCATATATTTT,CASSLFRGSGNTIYF
-,TRBV6-5,-,TRBJ1-2,TGTGCCAGCAGCTTGGACAGCGACTATGGCTACACCTTC,CASSLDSDYGYTF
-,TRBV14,-,TRBJ1-1,TGTGCCAGCAGCCTACGACTCACCTCCCGGGGAGCTTTCTTT,CASSLRLTSRGAFF
TRBD2,TRBV2,-,TRBJ2-1,TGTGCCAGCTCGAGCGGGGGGGCCCCGAATGAGCAGTTCTTC,CASSSGGAPNEQFF
TRBD1,TRBV5-8,-,TRBJ1-1,TGTGCCACCCTTCCAGGGGGGCTTATGAACACTGAAGCTTTCTTT,CATLPGGLMNTEAFF
-,TRBV7-2,once,TRBJ2-5,TGTGCCAGCAGCGTGTCCGCGTCGGAGACCCAGTACTTC,CASSVSASETQYF
TRBD2,TRBV7-2,-,TRBJ2-2,TGTGCCAGCAGCCCTTTTCAAGCGGGAGCAGCCGGGGAGCTGTTTTTT,CASSPFQAGAAGELFF
TRBD2,TRBV28,-,TRBJ2-1,TGTGCCAGCAGTTTATTGGGCGGGGGGGTCAATGAGCAGTTCTTC,CASSLLGGGVNEQFF
TRBD1,TRBV2,-,TRBJ2-1,TGTGCCAGCAGTCGACAGGGTTTGGAGCAGTTCTTC,CASSRQGLEQFF
TRBD2,TRBV7-8,-,TRBJ2-1,TGTGCCAGCAGCCTGGCCGGGACAGGGCGACTAGCGGGAGGACCGAAAGAGATTTACAATGAGCAGTTCTTC,CASSLAGTGRLAGGPKEIYNEQFF
TRBD1,TRBV7-9,-,TRBJ2-1,TGTGCCAGCAGCCTACCTACCGGGACAGGGACAAATGAGCAGTTCTTC,CASSLPTGTGTNEQFF
TRBD1,TRBV24-1,once,TRBJ1-6,TGTGCCACCGGGGACAGGAGCTCCTATAATTCACCCCTCCACTTT,CATGDRSSYNSPLHF
-,TRBV10-3,-,TRBJ2-7,TGTGCCATCAGTGAGTCTTCAAAGGACAGACAAACCTACGAGCAGTACTTC,CAISESSKDRQTYEQYF
-,TRBV24-1,-,TRBJ2-1,TGTGCCACCAGTGATCCCCGGCCAGGGGCGGGCTCCTACAATGAGCAGTTCTTC,CATSDPRPGAGSYNEQFF
-,TRBV11-2,-,TRBJ2-7,TGTGCCAGCAGCTTAGTTGGGAGCTACGAGCAGTACTTC,CASSLVGSYEQYF
-,TRBV19,-,TRBJ1-2,TGTGCCAGTAGTGTTTCGACAGTTAACTATGGCTACACCTTC,CASSVSTVNYGYTF
TRBD1,TRBV4-2,once,TRBJ1-2,TGTGCCAGCAGCCTAGGGGGACAGGGTTTCTATGGCTACACCTTC,CASSLGGQGFYGYTF
TRBD1,TRBV3-1/TRBV3-2,-,TRBJ1-5,TGTGCCAGCAGCCCAGGGGGAGTAGGGAATCAGCCCCAGCATTTT,CASSPGGVGNQPQHF
TRBD2,TRBV9,-,TRBJ2-3,TGTGCCAGCAGCGTATTGGGGGGGACAGATACGCAGTATTTT,CASSVLGGTDTQYF
-,TRBV9,-,TRBJ2-2,TGTGCCAGCAGCGCACAATGGTTAAACACCGGGGAGCTGTTTTTT,CASSAQWLNTGELFF
-,TRBV5-4,-,TRBJ1-4,TGTGCCAGCAGCTTGGAGAGATCAACTAATGAAAAACTGTTTTTT,CASSLERSTNEKLFF
TRBD2,TRBV28,-,TRBJ2-3,TGTGCCAGTAGTGGGGGGGAGGTCTCATCAGATACGCAGTATTTT,CASSGGEVSSDTQYF
TRBD2,TRBV2,-,TRBJ2-7,TGTGCCAGCAGTGATAAGCTGGGGGGGGACTCCTACGAGCAGTACTTC,CASSDKLGGDSYEQYF
-,TRBV9,-,TRBJ1-1,TGTGCCAGCAGCGTAGAGGACCGGGGGCGGGAGGGGACTGAAGCTTTCTTT,CASSVEDRGREGTEAFF
TRBD2,TRBV7-6,-,TRBJ2-3,TGTGCCAGCAGCTTAGTCGCTAGCGGGAGCACAGATACGCAGTATTTT,CASSLVASGSTDTQYF
-,TRBV11-3,-,TRBJ1-5,TGTGCCAGCAGCTTAGACGCGGTCTGCCACCATAAGTCCAATCAGCCCCAGCATTTT,CASSLDAVCHHKSNQPQHF
-,TRBV28,-,TRBJ2-2,TGTGCCAGCAGTTTAGCAGGGTACACCGGGGAGCTGTTTTTT,CASSLAGYTGELFF
-,TRBV9,-,TRBJ1-1,TGTGCCAGCAGCGTAGGACAGCTGAACACTGAAGCTTTCTTT,CASSVGQLNTEAFF
TRBD2,TRBV4-1,few,TRBJ2-1,TGCGCCAGCAGCCCCACGACTAGCGGGGGGGCGGGGGAGCAGTTCTTC,CASSPTTSGGAGEQFF
TRBD1,TRBV19,-,TRBJ1-1,TGTGCCAGTAGTATAAGGGACAGGGGGGCTGAAGCTTTCTTT,CASSIRDRGAEAFF
TRBD1,TRBV27,-,TRBJ2-6,TGTGCCAGCAGTCCCGGGACAGGGGGCTCTGGGGCCAACGTCCTGACTTTC,CASSPGTGGSGANVLTF
-,TRBV6-5,-,TRBJ2-7,TGTGCCAGCAGCCGGCAGGGGTCCTCCTACGAGCAGTACTTC,CASSRQGSSYEQYF
-,TRBV10-3,-,TRBJ1-5,TGTGCCATCAGTGAGAGAGGAGATCAGCCCCAGCATTTT,CAISERGDQPQHF
-,TRBV28,-,TRBJ1-6,TGTGCCAGCCAAATCTTGCGATCACCCCTCCACTTT,CASQILRSPLHF
TRBD1,TRBV28,-,TRBJ1-1,TGTGCCAGCAGGACCGCAGGGGGTTACGCTTTCTTT,CASRTAGGYAFF
-,TRBV2,-,TRBJ1-5,TGTGCCAGCGGACAATTGGGTCAGCCCCAGCATTTT,CASGQLGQPQHF
-,TRBV6-1,-,TRBJ1-6,TGTGCCAGCAGTGAAAAAACAGGGACGAATTCACCCCTCCACTTT,CASSEKTGTNSPLHF
-,TRBV7-3,once,TRBJ2-3,TGTGCCAGCAGCTTAACTACAGGTTTTGGAGATACGCAGTATTTT,CASSLTTGFGDTQYF
TRBD1,TRBV2,-,TRBJ2-1,TGTGCCAGCTATTTTGGGACAGGGGGTGGGGGAGGCTCCTACAATGAGCAGTTCTTC,CASYFGTGGGGGSYNEQFF
TRBD1,TRBV24-1,-,TRBJ1-2,TGTGCCACCAGTGAGCCAGACAGGGGTGATGGCTACACCTTC,CATSEPDRGDGYTF
TRBD1,TRBV18,-,TRBJ1-3,TGTGCCAGCTCATTAAGAACCGGGACAGGGAGGAACACCATATATTTT,CASSLRTGTGRNTIYF
-,TRBV29-1,-,TRBJ1-2,TGCAGCGTCCTACAGGGCCCCTATGGCTACACCTTC,CSVLQGPYGYTF
TRBD1,TRBV5-4,-,TRBJ1-2,TGTGCCAGCAGCCCCTTGACAGGGGGGTATGGCTACACCTTC,CASSPLTGGYGYTF
-,TRBV28,-,TRBJ1-1,TGTGCCAGCGGTAGTGACACTGAAGCTTTCTTT,CASGSDTEAFF
-,TRBV7-9,once,TRBJ2-1,TGTGCCAGCAGCTTAAGGGGAAACAATGAGCAGTTCTTC,CASSLRGNNEQFF
-,TRBV5-1,-,TRBJ2-1,TGCGCCAGCAGCCTCACGGTTAGCGGACCTAGCTCCTACAATGAGCAGTTCTTC,CASSLTVSGPSSYNEQFF